This TCR beta chain was profiled in a study of blood T cell repertoires in COVID-19. Study at large: Sample material is recorded as cDNA or gDNA derived from T cells, B-cell-depleted T cells, or PBMCs.

Original methodology: The authors estimated nucleated cell counts from reference gene primer amplification. Clones were sequenced by immunoSEQ multiplex PCR, and TCRdb holds only the in-frame ones, with some missing. The D gene and trimming were derived from the DNA, and the V and J assignments and clone size from that table. The sample includes under 100,000 clones, 85% of them seen just once. The CDR3 is made up of 12 amino acids. V lost 4 bases and J lost 9, with 12 bases in between. CDR1 and CDR2 (germline): SEHNR, FQNEAQ (reference sequence). The TCR was taken from a man over 45 with acute or convalescent COVID-19. The genes are TRBV7-9 and TRBJ1-1; TRBD1 might be the D (5 bases). The sample comprised peripheral blood. The CDR3 bases are TGTGCCAGCAGCTATAGGGACTATCAAGCTTTCTTT. Protein sequence: CASSYRDYQAFF.